This T cell receptor (beta chain) was sequenced for a study of T cell repertoires in cytomegalovirus infection. Study-level information: Newly reported HLA-C-restricted and thoroughly characterized HLA-B-restricted CMV epitopes were employed. General study findings and limits: The ex vivo response showed dominance by HLA-C-restricted CMV-specific TCR beta clonotypes.

Via MiXCR, TCRdb re-called the reads, giving one row per CDR3 protein. Of around 900,000 distinct CDR3 sequences listed, around 29% were seen once; the top ten hold roughly 13%. This clonotype has a handful of counts. Antigen specificity is unknown. The junction and the germline gene differ at one end; a read error may be behind it. This TCR was recovered from a human donor in good health (CMV status not recorded). Some clones in this sample may be carry-over from other donors' samples. This specimen was cultured CD8+ T cells from PBMCs, taken from culture after CMV antigen stimulation.

The CDR3 here is CASSNGQGQFF. The CDR3 coding sequence is TGTGCTAGCAGCAACGGACAGGGTCAGTTCTTC. The genes are TRBV7-7 and TRBJ2-1; 8 positions agree with TRBD1. The CDR3 consists of 11 residues. Germline V gene lookup returns CDR1 SSHAT and CDR2 FNYEAQ (reference sequence).